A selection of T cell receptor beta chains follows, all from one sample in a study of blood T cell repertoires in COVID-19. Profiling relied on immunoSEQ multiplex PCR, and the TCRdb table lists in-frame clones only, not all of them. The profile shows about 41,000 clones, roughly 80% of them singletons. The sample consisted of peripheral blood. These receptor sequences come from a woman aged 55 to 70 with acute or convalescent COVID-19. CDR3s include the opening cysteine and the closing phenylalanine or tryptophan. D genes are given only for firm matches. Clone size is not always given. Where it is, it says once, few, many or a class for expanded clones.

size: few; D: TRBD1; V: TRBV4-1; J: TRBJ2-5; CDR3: CASSQGQALQETQYF; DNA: TGCGCCAGCAGCCAGGGACAGGCTCTCCAAGAGACCCAGTACTTC
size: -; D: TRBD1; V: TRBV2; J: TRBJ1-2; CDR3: CASRLRGGYTF; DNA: TGTGCCAGCAGACTCAGGGGGGGCTACACCTTC
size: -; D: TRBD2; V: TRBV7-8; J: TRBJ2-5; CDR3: CASSQAGTSGRAPQETQYF; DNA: TGTGCCAGCAGCCAAGCCGGGACTAGCGGGAGGGCACCACAAGAGACCCAGTACTTC
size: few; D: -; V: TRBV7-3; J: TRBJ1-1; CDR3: CASSPGRETEAFF; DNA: TGTGCCAGCAGCCCGGGGCGGGAAACTGAAGCTTTCTTT
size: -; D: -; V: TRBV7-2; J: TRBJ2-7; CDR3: CASSLARRARSYEQYF; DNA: TGTGCCAGCAGCTTAGCGAGGCGGGCGCGCTCCTACGAGCAGTACTTC
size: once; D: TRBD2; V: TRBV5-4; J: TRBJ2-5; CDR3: CAAGGAGETQYF; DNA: TGTGCCGCGGGGGGGGCCGGGGAGACCCAGTACTTC
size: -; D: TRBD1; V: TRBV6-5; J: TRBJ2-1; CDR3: CASIRTGFTHNEQFF; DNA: TGTGCCAGCATTCGGACAGGGTTTACCCACAATGAGCAGTTCTTC
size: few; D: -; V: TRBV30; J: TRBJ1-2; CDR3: CAHRAGSGYTF; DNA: TGTGCCCACAGGGCGGGTTCGGGCTACACCTTC
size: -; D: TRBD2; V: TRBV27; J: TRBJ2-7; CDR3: CASSLVLAGLYEQYF; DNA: TGTGCCAGCAGTTTAGTCCTAGCGGGGCTTTACGAGCAGTACTTC
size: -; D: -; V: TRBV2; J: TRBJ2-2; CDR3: CASGGRTENTGELFF; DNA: TGTGCCAGCGGGGGCAGGACAGAGAACACCGGGGAGCTGTTTTTT
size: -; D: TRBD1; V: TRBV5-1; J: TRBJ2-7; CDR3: CASSPMGQNPRDEQYF; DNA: TGCGCCAGCAGCCCAATGGGACAGAACCCCAGGGACGAGCAGTACTTC
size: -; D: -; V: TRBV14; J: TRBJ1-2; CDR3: CASSQVEVGGNYGYTF; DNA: TGTGCCAGCAGCCAAGTCGAGGTAGGAGGGAACTATGGCTACACCTTC
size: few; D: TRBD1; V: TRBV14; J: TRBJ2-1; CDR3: CASSPARTGQQFF; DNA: TGTGCCAGCAGCCCCGCCCGGACAGGGCAGCAGTTCTTC
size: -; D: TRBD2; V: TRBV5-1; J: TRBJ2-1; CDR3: CASSLEAGGIYNEQFF; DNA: TGCGCCAGCAGCTTGGAAGCGGGGGGGATCTACAATGAGCAGTTCTTC
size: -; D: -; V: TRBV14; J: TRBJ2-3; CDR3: CASSLAGQRTDTQYF; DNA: TGTGCCAGCAGCCTTGCGGGACAGCGCACAGATACGCAGTATTTT
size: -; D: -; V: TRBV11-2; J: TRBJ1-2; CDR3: CASSLKEGWGYTF; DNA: TGTGCCAGCAGCTTAAAGGAGGGATGGGGCTACACCTTC
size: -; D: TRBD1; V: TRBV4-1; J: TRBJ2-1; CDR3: CASHRTGSDEQFF; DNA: TGCGCCAGCCATCGGACAGGGTCCGATGAGCAGTTCTTC
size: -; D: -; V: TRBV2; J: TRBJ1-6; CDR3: CASSERGGNSPLHF; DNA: TGTGCCAGCAGTGAAAGGGGAGGGAATTCACCCCTCCACTTT
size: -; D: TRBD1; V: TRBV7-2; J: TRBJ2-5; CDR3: CASSPQGAGGRRTQYF; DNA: TGTGCCAGCAGCCCTCAGGGGGCCGGGGGACGGCGGACCCAGTACTTC
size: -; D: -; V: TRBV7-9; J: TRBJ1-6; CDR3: CASSPVAGYNSPLHF; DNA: TGTGCCAGCAGCCCAGTGGCGGGATATAATTCACCCCTCCACTTT
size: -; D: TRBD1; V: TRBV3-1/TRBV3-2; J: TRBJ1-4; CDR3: CASSPSRGRGEKLFF; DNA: TGTGCCAGCAGCCCAAGTAGGGGGCGAGGTGAAAAACTGTTTTTT
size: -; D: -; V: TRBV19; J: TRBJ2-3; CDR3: CASSAVAGSTDTQYF; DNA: TGTGCCAGTAGTGCCGTTGCGGGGAGCACAGATACGCAGTATTTT
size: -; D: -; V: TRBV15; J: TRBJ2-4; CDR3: CATSLRTLPNIQYF; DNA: TGTGCCACCAGCTTACGGACACTACCGAACATTCAGTACTTC
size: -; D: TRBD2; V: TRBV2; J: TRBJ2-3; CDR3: CASKGTSGTDTQYF; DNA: TGTGCCAGCAAGGGGACTAGCGGCACAGATACGCAGTATTTT
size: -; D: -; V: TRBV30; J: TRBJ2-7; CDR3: CAWSVLNPGVHEQYF; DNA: TGTGCCTGGAGTGTACTGAATCCGGGGGTCCACGAGCAGTACTTC
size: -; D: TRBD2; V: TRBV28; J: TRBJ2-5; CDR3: CASSNWEGQETQYF; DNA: TGTGCCAGCAGTAACTGGGAGGGCCAAGAGACCCAGTACTTC
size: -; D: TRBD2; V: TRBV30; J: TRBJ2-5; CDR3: CAWNEAGGQETQYF; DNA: TGTGCCTGGAATGAAGCGGGGGGCCAAGAGACCCAGTACTTC
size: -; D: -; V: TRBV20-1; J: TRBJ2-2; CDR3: CSASFGGRGGELFF; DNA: TGCAGTGCTAGTTTTGGGGGCCGGGGCGGGGAGCTGTTTTTT
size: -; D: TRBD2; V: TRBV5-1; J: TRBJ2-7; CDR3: CASSLGTSGVYEQYF; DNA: TGCGCCAGCAGCCTAGGGACTAGCGGGGTCTACGAGCAGTACTTC
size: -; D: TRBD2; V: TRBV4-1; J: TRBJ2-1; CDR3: CASSPTSGSPYNEQFF; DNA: TGCGCCAGCAGCCCGACTAGCGGGAGTCCGTACAATGAGCAGTTCTTC
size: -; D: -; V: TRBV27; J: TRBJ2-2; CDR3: CASSPLTGVWVGRFANTGELFF; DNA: TGTGCCAGCAGCCCCCTAACGGGGGTTTGGGTGGGGAGGTTCGCGAACACCGGGGAGCTGTTTTTT
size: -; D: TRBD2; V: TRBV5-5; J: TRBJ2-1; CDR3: CASSSLAGGQGYNEQFF; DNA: TGTGCCAGCAGCTCACTAGCGGGAGGGCAGGGCTACAATGAGCAGTTCTTC
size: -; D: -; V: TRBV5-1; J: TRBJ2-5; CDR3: CASRRGRETQYF; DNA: TGCGCCAGCCGGCGAGGGAGGGAGACCCAGTACTTC
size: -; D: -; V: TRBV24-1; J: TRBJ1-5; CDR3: CATSEAGGRPQHF; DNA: TGTGCCACCAGTGAAGCCGGAGGAAGGCCCCAGCATTTT
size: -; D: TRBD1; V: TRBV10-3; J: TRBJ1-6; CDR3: CAIQQPGQGHSPLHF; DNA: TGTGCCATCCAACAACCGGGACAGGGGCATTCACCCCTCCACTTT
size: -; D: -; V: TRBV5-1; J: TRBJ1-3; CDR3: CASSLVGGSSGNTIYF; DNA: TGCGCCAGCAGCTTGGTTGGGGGGAGCTCTGGAAACACCATATATTTT
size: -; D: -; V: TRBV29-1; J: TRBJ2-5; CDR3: CSVYFVTERETQYF; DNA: TGCAGCGTTTACTTTGTGACGGAGCGAGAGACCCAGTACTTC
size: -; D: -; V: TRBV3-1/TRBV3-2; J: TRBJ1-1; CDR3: CASSQGGRGMNTEAFF; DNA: TGTGCCAGCAGCCAAGGAGGCAGGGGTATGAACACTGAAGCTTTCTTT
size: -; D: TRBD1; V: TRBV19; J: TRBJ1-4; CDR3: CASSMGQLADGEKLFF; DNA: TGTGCCAGTAGTATGGGACAGTTAGCAGATGGTGAAAAACTGTTTTTT
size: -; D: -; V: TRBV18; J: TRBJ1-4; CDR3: CASSTPAGELFF; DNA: TGTGCCAGCTCCACTCCAGCGGGGGAACTGTTTTTT
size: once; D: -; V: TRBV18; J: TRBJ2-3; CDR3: CASSPYSGSTDTQYF; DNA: TGTGCCAGCTCACCTTATAGCGGAAGCACAGATACGCAGTATTTT
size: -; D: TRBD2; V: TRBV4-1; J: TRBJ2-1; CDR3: CASSQTLAGGQGEQFF; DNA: TGCGCCAGCAGCCAAACACTAGCGGGGGGGCAAGGTGAGCAGTTCTTC
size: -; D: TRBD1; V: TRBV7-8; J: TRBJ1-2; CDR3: CASSLHPGTENTF; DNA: TGTGCCAGCAGCTTACACCCCGGGACAGAGAACACCTTC
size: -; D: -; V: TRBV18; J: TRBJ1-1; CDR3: CASSPDSVNTEAFF; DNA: TGTGCCAGCTCACCGGACAGTGTGAACACTGAAGCTTTCTTT
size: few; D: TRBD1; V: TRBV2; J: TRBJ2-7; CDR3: CASSPRVGTGVSYEQYF; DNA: TGTGCCAGCAGCCCCCGGGTCGGGACAGGTGTCTCCTACGAGCAGTACTTC
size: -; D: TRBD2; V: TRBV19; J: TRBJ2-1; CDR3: CASSISRGVHNEQFF; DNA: TGTGCCAGTAGTATAAGTCGGGGGGTTCACAATGAGCAGTTCTTC
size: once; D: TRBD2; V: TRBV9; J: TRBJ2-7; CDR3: CASSVAPGGSYEQYF; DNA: TGTGCCAGCAGCGTAGCCCCCGGGGGGTCCTACGAGCAGTACTTC
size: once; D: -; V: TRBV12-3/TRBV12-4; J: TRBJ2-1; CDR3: CASSFPDYNEQFF; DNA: TGTGCCAGCAGTTTCCCAGACTACAATGAGCAGTTCTTC
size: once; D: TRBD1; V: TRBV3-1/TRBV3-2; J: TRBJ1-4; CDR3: CASSQVDRGNEKLFF; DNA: TGTGCCAGCAGCCAAGTTGACAGGGGAAATGAAAAACTGTTTTTT
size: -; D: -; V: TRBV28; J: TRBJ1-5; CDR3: CASSSRQTSSNQPQHF; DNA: TGTGCCAGCAGTTCCCGACAGACCTCTAGCAATCAGCCCCAGCATTTT
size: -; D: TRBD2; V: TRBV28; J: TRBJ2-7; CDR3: CASTSAGGGSWEQYF; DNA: TGTGCCAGCACCTCTGCGGGGGGCGGTTCGTGGGAGCAGTACTTC
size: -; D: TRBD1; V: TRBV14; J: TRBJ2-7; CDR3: CASSQASRQGIYEQYF; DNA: TGTGCCAGCAGCCAAGCTTCTCGACAGGGGATCTACGAGCAGTACTTC
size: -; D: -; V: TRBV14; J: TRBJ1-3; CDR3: CASSQAVISGNTIYF; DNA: TGTGCCAGCAGCCAAGCGGTCATCTCTGGAAACACCATATATTTT
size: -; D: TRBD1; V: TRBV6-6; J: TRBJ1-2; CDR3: CASSLRDRGYYGYTF; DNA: TGTGCCAGCAGTCTCCGGGACAGGGGTTACTATGGCTACACCTTC